The source of this TCR beta chain is a study of T cell changes during pregnancy in multiple sclerosis. Profiled with immunoSEQ multiplex PCR; TCRdb holds only in-frame clones, not every one. The profile shows some 10,000 clones, more than 85% of them singletons. The sequencing used CD8+ T cells from peripheral blood mononuclear cells, collected in the first trimester of pregnancy. This TCR was sampled from a female donor in good health, enrolled as a control in a pregnancy study.

CDR3 protein: CASSSLTSPGTEAFF. CDR3 coding DNA: TGTGCCAGCAGCTCTCTCACAAGTCCGGGCACTGAAGCTTTCTTT. This chain links TRBV7-9 with TRBJ1-1; the D is unclear. Germline CDR1 is SEHNR and CDR2 is FQNEAQ (reference sequence). The CDR3 sequence is 15 residues long. V gave up 4 bases and J gave up 4 bases, with 16 bases separating them.